The 24 T cell receptor beta chains listed next were all sequenced from one sample in a study of blood T cell repertoires in COVID-19. TCRdb's table, derived via immunoSEQ multiplex PCR, lists solely in-frame clones and lacks some. The sample lists around 140,000 clones, about four fifths occurring once. The sample comprised peripheral blood. Receptor source: a woman older than 75 with acute or convalescent COVID-19.

The chain employs TRBV6-5 and TRBJ1-6; 7 bases line up with TRBD1. Trimming took 6 bases from V and 7 from J; bases not matched to a gene: 6. The CDR3 has 14 amino acids. Germline lookup yields CDR1 MNHEY and CDR2 SVGAGI. The CDR3 DNA follows: TGTGCCAGCAGAGACAGGGATTTCAATTCACCCCTCCACTTT. Residues: CASRDRDFNSPLHF.

The genes are TRBV9 and TRBJ1-6; D gene uncertain. Per the germline V gene, CDR1 is SGDLS and CDR2 is YYNGEE. This CDR3 is 13 amino acids long. Between the trimmed V and J ends, which lost 5 bases and 9 bases, there was a span of 12 bases. The CDR3 DNA reads TGTGCCAGCAGTCGGGATAGTCGTTCACCCCTCCACTTT. It yields the protein CASSRDSRSPLHF.

This clone was counted ten times or more. In nucleotides, the CDR3 is TGTGCCAGCAGCCCAGTTGGGACTAGCGGGGGTCCAGCCAAAAACATTCAGTACTTC. Translation gives CASSPVGTSGGPAKNIQYF. The chain has TRBV11-2 and TRBJ2-4; 14 bases align to TRBD2. J was trimmed by 0 bases and V by 5 bases; bases with no gene match: 9. The germline V gene has CDR1 SGHAT and CDR2 FQNNGV. This CDR3 contains 19 residues. The full variable domain, its missing parts supplied by reference TRBV11-2 and TRBJ2-4, is EAGVAQSPRYKIIEKRQSVAFWCNPISGHATLYWYQQILGQGPKLLIQFQNNGVVDDSQLPKDRFSAERLKGVDSTLKIQPAKLEDSAVYLCASSPVGTSGGPAKNIQYFGAGTRLSVL.

The CDR3 DNA reads as TGTGCCAGCAGCCAAGATGTAACAGGGAACACCGGGGAGCTGTTTTTT. Translated: CASSQDVTGNTGELFF. The J gene is TRBJ2-2, the V gene TRBV14, with D possibly being TRBD1 (5 bases). Germline V gives CDR1 SGHDN, CDR2 FVKESK. This CDR3 comprises 16 residues. Trimming cost V 0 bases and J 1 base, with 9 bases left between them.

J is TRBJ1-6 and V is TRBV7-2; 9 nucleotides match TRBD1. V trimming: 3 bases; J trimming: 9 bases; junction bases outside the gene matches: 9. The CDR3 extends over 16 amino acids. Per germline, CDR1 SGHTA and CDR2 FQGNSA. In DNA, the CDR3 is TGTGCCAGCAGCTTGACAGGGACAGGGACAGGTTCACCCCTCCACTTT. Amino acids: CASSLTGTGTGSPLHF.

The genes are TRBV5-1 and TRBJ2-3; TRBD2 aligns across 9 bases. Germline-derived CDR1 and CDR2 are SGHRS and YFSETQ. The CDR3 contains 16 residues. V shed 0 bases, J shed 3 bases, and the junction held 5 bases outside the gene matches. In DNA, the CDR3 is TGCGCCAGCAGCTTGGTGGCTAGCGGGGATACAGATACGCAGTATTTT. Protein: CASSLVASGDTDTQYF.

The chain couples TRBV19 to TRBJ1-2; 9 bases are a match to TRBD1. Germline CDR1 LNHDA, CDR2 SQIVND (reference sequence). V dropped 3 bases and J dropped 3; count of bases not matched to a gene: 8. The CDR3 length is 16 residues. CDR3: CASSMGQGRTHYGYTF. The CDR3 DNA sequence: TGTGCCAGTAGTATGGGACAGGGACGAACGCACTATGGCTACACCTTC.

The chain employs TRBV9 and TRBJ1-1, with D perhaps matching TRBD1 (5 bases). Per germline, CDR1 SGDLS and CDR2 YYNGEE. The V and J ends lost 3 bases and 3 bases respectively, with 15 bases between them. This CDR3 comprises 15 residues. In DNA, the CDR3 is TGTGCCAGCAGCGCGCTCCGGGGAGGGGACACTGAAGCTTTCTTT. It specifies CASSALRGGDTEAFF.

This chain joins TRBV7-9 and TRBJ1-4; D possibly corresponds to TRBD1 (5 bases). There are 16 residues in the CDR3. CDR1 is SEHNR and CDR2 is FQNEAQ in the germline V gene (reference sequence). With 5 bases removed from V and 0 bases from J, the gap between germline ends came to 13 bases. CDR3 protein: CASSATAPATNEKLFF. CDR3 in DNA: TGTGCCAGCAGCGCGACAGCTCCCGCAACTAATGAAAAACTGTTTTTT.

The chain joins TRBV4-3 to TRBJ2-1; 7 bases line up with TRBD2. The trim removed 0 bases at V and 7 bases at J, leaving 6 bases unmatched. The CDR3 runs to 15 residues. CDR1 is LGHNA, CDR2 YSLEER, per germline. CDR3 protein: CASSQERRRGNEQFF. Written as DNA, the CDR3 is TGCGCCAGCAGCCAAGAGAGACGGCGGGGGAATGAGCAGTTCTTC.

The chain joins TRBV9 to TRBJ1-1; maybe TRBD1 (6 bases). Trimming stripped 0 bases from V and 1 base from J, with 16 bases between. This CDR3 comprises 17 residues. Germline-derived CDR1 and CDR2 are SGDLS and YYNGEE. The CDR3 region has the DNA TGTGCCAGCAGCGTAGGTGATTCCGGGACACAGAACACTGAAGCTTTCTTT. The encoded protein is CASSVGDSGTQNTEAFF.

The genes are TRBV10-3 and TRBJ1-4; no reliable D call. The CDR3 has 12 residues. Trimming cost V 3 bases and J 8 bases, with 7 bases left between them. Germline CDR1 ENHRY, CDR2 SYGVKD. The DNA of the CDR3 is TGTGCCATCAGTGATATGGGCGAAAAACTGTTTTTT. Its translation: CAISDMGEKLFF.

As concerns this clone: This CDR3 is also generated by other DNA sequences in the sample. J is TRBJ2-7 and V is TRBV2, with TRBD2 matching over 7 bases. With V trimmed by 3 bases and J by 2 bases, 4 bases remained unmatched. Germline values: CDR1 SNHLY, CDR2 FYNNEI. The CDR3 extends over 14 amino acids. The CDR3 region has the DNA TGTGCCAGCAGTGAGTCTAGCGGACCCTACGAGCAGTACTTC. The encoded protein is CASSESSGPYEQYF.

The chain couples TRBV3-1 (or the pseudogene TRBV3-2) to TRBJ2-1, with a weak D call TRBD2 (5 bases). Germline V gives CDR1 LGHDT, CDR2 YNNKEL (reference sequence). V lost 4 bases, J lost 7 bases, and 8 bases lay in between. This CDR3 comprises 12 residues. As DNA, the CDR3 is TGTGCCAGCAGCCCTCCGGGGAATGAGCAGTTCTTC. It encodes CASSPPGNEQFF.

This clone was seen a handful of times. The genes are TRBV12-3 or TRBV12-4 and TRBJ1-1; D call uncertain. The CDR3 extends over 13 amino acids. Trimming cost V 7 bases and J 0 bases, with 9 bases left between them. The CDR3 protein is CASTPEMNTEAFF. The CDR3 bases are TGTGCCAGCACCCCCGAGATGAACACTGAAGCTTTCTTT.

This chain joins TRBV30 and TRBJ1-3; no reliable D call. CDR1 GTSNPN and CDR2 SVGIG come from the germline V gene (reference sequence). V lost 0 bases and J lost 1, with 4 bases in between. CDR3 length: 13 residues. The CDR3 loop is CAWSVQSGNTIYF. CDR3 sequence (DNA): TGTGCCTGGAGTGTACAGTCTGGAAACACCATATATTTT.

J is TRBJ2-5 and V is TRBV19; D is possibly TRBD2 (7 bases). Trimming shortened V by 5 bases and J by 3 bases, and 13 bases separated the two germline ends. Germline CDR1 and CDR2: LNHDA and SQIVND (reference sequence). The CDR3 has 14 amino acids. CDR3 bases: TGTGCCAGTAGTCCCGGGGGGCTGGAAGAGACCCAGTACTTC. Amino acid sequence: CASSPGGLEETQYF. Full variable domain (missing parts from reference TRBV19 and TRBJ2-5): DGGITQSPKYLFRKEGQNVTLSCEQNLNHDAMYWYRQDPGQGLRLIYYSQIVNDFQKGDIAEGYSVSREKKESFPLTVTSAQKNPTAFYLCASSPGGLEETQYFGPGTRLLVL.

The chain has TRBV20-1 and TRBJ2-4; the match to TRBD2 covers 7 bases. The V gene's germline CDR1 is DFQATT and CDR2 SNEGSKA (reference sequence). The CDR3 extends over 16 amino acids. V shed 3 bases, J shed 3 bases, and the junction held 11 bases outside the gene matches. CDR3 region: CSASSWDPSGKNIQYF. The CDR3 DNA follows: TGCAGTGCTAGTTCGTGGGACCCTAGCGGCAAAAACATTCAGTACTTC.

The chain combines TRBV6-1 with TRBJ2-1, with 9 bases identical to TRBD1. The trim removed 1 base at V and 7 bases at J, leaving 11 bases unmatched. CDR1 and CDR2 from the germline V gene are MNHNS and SASEGT. This CDR3 spans 17 amino acids. The CDR3 DNA reads TGTGCCAGCAGTGAAGACAGGGGGCTAAATAACTTAAATGAGCAGTTCTTC. Translated: CASSEDRGLNNLNEQFF.

V is TRBV11-2 and J is TRBJ2-7, with TRBD1 identical over 8 bases. V was pared by 3 bases and J by 2 bases, with 6 bases of the junction left unmatched. The CDR3 sequence is 15 residues long. The V gene's germline CDR1 is SGHAT and CDR2 FQNNGV. The CDR3 here is CASSFSGTGPYEQYF. For the CDR3, the DNA is TGTGCCAGCAGCTTTTCCGGGACAGGCCCCTACGAGCAGTACTTC.

The chain recombines TRBV5-1 with TRBJ2-1; tentatively, D is TRBD2 (7 bases). Per germline, CDR1 SGHRS and CDR2 YFSETQ. The germline V and J ends were trimmed by 6 bases and 4 bases, with 20 bases remaining between them. The CDR3 length is 16 residues. In DNA, the CDR3 is TGCGCCAGCACCAAGGGGGGGACGGGGGCTTACAATGAGCAGTTCTTC. Encoded protein: CASTKGGTGAYNEQFF.

The V gene is TRBV6-2 or TRBV6-3, the J gene TRBJ1-1; D is perhaps TRBD1 (6 bases). The V gene's germline CDR1 is MNHEY and CDR2 SVGEGT. This CDR3 contains 15 residues. V was clipped by 4 bases and J by 4 bases, with 16 bases between them. The DNA for the CDR3 is TGTGCCAGCAGTTCGTTACAGGGTAGTGGCACTGAAGCTTTCTTT. Protein product: CASSSLQGSGTEAFF.

A note on this clone: Other DNA sequences from this sample encode an identical CDR3 as well. The V call is TRBV7-6, the J call TRBJ2-5, with 14 positions matching TRBD2. Looked up from germline, CDR1 is SGHVS and CDR2 is FNYEAQ. The CDR3 spans 17 residues. V was pared by 1 base and J by 3 bases, with 4 bases of the junction left unmatched. The CDR3 sequence is CASSLGLAGGPEETQYF. In nucleotides, the CDR3 is TGTGCCAGCAGCTTAGGACTAGCGGGAGGGCCGGAAGAGACCCAGTACTTC.

The rearrangement joins TRBV10-2 to TRBJ1-5; possible D gene TRBD1, 6 bases. V dropped 3 bases and J dropped 6 bases, with 9 bases sitting between them. Germline CDR1 reads WSHSY; CDR2 reads SAAADI. The CDR3 extends over 13 amino acids. DNA of the CDR3: TGCGCCAGCAGTGAAGGGGGTGGTCAGCCCCAGCATTTT. Translation gives CASSEGGGQPQHF.